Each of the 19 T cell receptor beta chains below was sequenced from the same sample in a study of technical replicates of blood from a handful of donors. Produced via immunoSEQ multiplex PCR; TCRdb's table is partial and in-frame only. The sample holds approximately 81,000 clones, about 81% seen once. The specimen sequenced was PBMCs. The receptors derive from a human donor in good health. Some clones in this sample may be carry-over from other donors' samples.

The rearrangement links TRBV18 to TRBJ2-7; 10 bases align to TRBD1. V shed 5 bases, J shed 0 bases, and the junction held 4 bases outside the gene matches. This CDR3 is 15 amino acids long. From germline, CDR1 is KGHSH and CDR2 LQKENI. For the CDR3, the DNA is TGTGCCAGCTCAGCTGGGACAGGGGACTCCTACGAGCAGTACTTC. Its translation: CASSAGTGDSYEQYF. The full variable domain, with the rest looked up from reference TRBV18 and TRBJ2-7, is NAGVMQNPRHLVRRRGQEARLRCSPMKGHSHVYWYRQLPEEGLKFMVYLQKENIIDESGMPKERFSAEFPKEGPSILRIQQVVRGDSAAYFCASSAGTGDSYEQYFGPGTRLTVT.

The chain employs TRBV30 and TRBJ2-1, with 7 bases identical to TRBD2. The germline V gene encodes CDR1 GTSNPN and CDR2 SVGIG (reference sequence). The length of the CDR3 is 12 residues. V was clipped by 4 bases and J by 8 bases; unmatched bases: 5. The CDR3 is CAWTGRADEQFF. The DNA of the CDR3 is TGTGCCTGGACGGGGAGGGCCGATGAGCAGTTCTTC.

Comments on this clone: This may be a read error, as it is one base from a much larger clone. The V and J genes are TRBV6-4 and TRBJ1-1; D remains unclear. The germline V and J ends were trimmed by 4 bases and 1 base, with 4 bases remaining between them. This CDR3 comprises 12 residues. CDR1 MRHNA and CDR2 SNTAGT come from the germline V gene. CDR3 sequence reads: CASSAGNTEAFF. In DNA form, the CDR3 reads TGTGCCAGCAGTGCAGGGAACACTGAAGCTTTCTTT.

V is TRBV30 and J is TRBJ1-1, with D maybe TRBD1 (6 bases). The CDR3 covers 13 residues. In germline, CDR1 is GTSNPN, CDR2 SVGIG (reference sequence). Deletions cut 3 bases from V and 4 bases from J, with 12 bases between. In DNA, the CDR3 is TGTGCCTGGAGCGGACAGAGCGGCACTGAAGCTTTCTTT. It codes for CAWSGQSGTEAFF.

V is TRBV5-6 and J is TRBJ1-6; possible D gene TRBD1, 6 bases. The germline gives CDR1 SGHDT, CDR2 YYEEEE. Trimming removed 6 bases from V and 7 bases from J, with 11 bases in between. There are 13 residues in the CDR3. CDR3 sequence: CASKTGANSPLHF. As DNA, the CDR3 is TGTGCCAGCAAGACAGGCGCGAATTCACCCCTCCACTTT.

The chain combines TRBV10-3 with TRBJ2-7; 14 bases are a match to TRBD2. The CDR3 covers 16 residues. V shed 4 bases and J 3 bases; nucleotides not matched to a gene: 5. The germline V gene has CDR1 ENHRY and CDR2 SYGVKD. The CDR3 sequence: CAISAGLAGGIYEQYF. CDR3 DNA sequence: TGTGCCATCAGTGCTGGACTAGCGGGAGGAATCTACGAGCAGTACTTC.

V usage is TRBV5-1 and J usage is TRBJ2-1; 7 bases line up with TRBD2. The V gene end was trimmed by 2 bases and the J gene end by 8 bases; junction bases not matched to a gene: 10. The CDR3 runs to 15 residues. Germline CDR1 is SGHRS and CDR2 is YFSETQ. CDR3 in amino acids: CASSFMAGVADEQFF. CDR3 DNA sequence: TGCGCCAGCAGCTTCATGGCGGGAGTCGCCGATGAGCAGTTCTTC. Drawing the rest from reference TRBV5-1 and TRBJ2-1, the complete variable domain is KAGVTQTPRYLIKTRGQQVTLSCSPISGHRSVSWYQQTPGQGLQFLFEYFSETQRNKGNFPGRFSGRQFSNSRSEMNVSTLELGDSALYLCASSFMAGVADEQFFGPGTRLTVL.

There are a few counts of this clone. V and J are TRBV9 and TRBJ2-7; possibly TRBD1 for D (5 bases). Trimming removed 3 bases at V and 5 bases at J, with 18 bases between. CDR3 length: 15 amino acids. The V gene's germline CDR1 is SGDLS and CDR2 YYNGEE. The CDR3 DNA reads TGTGCCAGCAGCGCGCAAGGGGTTACAATTCACGAGCAGTACTTC. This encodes CASSAQGVTIHEQYF. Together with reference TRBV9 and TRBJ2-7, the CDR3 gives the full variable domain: DSGVTQTPKHLITATGQRVTLRCSPRSGDLSVYWYQQSLDQGLQFLIQYYNGEERAKGNILERFSAQQFPDLHSELNLSSLELGDSALYFCASSAQGVTIHEQYFGPGTRLTVT.

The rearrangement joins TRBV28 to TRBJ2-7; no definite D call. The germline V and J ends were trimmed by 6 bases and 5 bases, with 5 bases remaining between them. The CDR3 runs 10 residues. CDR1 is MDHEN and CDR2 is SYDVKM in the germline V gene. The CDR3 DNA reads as TGTGCCAGCAGCGTCCACGAGCAGTACTTC. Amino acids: CASSVHEQYF.

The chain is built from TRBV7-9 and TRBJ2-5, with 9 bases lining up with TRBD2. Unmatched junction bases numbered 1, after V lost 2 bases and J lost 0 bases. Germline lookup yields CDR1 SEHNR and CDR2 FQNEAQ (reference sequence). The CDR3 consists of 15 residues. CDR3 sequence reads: CASSLSSGNQETQYF. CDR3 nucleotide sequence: TGTGCCAGCAGCTTATCTAGCGGGAACCAAGAGACCCAGTACTTC.

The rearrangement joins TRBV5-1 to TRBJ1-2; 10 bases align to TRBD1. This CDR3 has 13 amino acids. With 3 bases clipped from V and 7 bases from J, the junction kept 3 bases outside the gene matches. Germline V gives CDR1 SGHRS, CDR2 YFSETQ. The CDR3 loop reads CASSSGDRGGYTF. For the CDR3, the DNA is TGCGCCAGCAGCTCGGGGGACAGGGGTGGCTACACCTTC.

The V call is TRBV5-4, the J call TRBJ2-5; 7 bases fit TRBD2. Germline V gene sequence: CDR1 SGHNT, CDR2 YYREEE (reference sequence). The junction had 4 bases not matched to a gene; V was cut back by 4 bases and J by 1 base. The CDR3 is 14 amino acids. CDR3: CASSPGLVQETQYF. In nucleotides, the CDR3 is TGTGCCAGCAGCCCCGGACTAGTCCAAGAGACCCAGTACTTC.

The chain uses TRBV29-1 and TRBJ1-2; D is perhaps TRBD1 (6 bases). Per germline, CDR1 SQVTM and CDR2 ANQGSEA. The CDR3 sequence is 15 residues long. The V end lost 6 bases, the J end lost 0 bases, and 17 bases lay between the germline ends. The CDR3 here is CSVWQGPGANYGYTF. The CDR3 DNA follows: TGCAGCGTCTGGCAGGGGCCTGGAGCTAACTATGGCTACACCTTC.

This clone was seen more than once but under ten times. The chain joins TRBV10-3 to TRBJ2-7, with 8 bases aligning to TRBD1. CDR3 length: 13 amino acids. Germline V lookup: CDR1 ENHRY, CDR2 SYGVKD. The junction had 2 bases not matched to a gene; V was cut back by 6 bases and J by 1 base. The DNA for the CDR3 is TGTGCCATCAGCGGACAGGGTTCCTACGAGCAGTACTTC. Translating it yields CAISGQGSYEQYF.

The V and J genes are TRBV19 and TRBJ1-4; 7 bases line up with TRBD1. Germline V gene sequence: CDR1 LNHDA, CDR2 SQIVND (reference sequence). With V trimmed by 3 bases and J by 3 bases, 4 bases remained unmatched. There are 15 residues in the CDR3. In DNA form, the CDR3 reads TGTGCCAGTAGTATCCCACAGGGGTCTAATGAAAAACTGTTTTTT. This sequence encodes CASSIPQGSNEKLFF.

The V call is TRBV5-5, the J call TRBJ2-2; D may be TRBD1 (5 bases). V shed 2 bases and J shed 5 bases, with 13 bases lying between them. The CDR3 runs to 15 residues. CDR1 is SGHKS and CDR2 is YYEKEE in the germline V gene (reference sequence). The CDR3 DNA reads TGTGCCAGCAGCTTCTACCAGGGCGGTACCGGGGAGCTGTTTTTT. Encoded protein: CASSFYQGGTGELFF.

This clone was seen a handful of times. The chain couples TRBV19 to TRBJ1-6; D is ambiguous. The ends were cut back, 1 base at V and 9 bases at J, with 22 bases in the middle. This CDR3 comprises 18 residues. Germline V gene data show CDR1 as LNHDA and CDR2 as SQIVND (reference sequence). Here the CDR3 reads CASSIVHQMRAQGSPLHF. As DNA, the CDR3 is TGTGCCAGTAGTATAGTACATCAAATGCGGGCGCAAGGTTCACCCCTCCACTTT.

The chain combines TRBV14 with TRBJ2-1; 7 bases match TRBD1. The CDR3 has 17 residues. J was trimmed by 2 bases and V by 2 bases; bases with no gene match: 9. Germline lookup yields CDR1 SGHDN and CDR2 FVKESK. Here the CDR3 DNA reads TGTGCCAGCAGCCAAATCCTTCGACAGGGTGCCTACAATGAGCAGTTCTTC. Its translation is CASSQILRQGAYNEQFF.

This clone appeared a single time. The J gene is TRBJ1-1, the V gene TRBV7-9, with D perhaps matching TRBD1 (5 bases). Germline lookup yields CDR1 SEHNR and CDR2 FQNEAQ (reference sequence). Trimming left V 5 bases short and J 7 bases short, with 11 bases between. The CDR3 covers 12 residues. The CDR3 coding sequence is TGTGCCAGCAGCCCGGGGGGGAATGAAGCTTTCTTT. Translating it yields CASSPGGNEAFF.